The entry below gives a single T cell receptor beta chain sequence along with its context. Its specificity is unknown. The record originates from a study of T cell responses to AZD1222 COVID-19 vaccine. Libraries were prepared by immunoSEQ multiplex PCR; TCRdb keeps only in-frame clonotypes and omits some of them. Among 90,000 to 150,000 clones listed, about 86% were seen once. Notes on the study in general: Vaccine-associated CD4 TCRs ranged over spike, dominating at 160-218 and 743-854. Nearly half of the spike-specific TCRs reportedly recognize variant regions that carry no mutations. Repertoire sampling happened only post peak T cell response.

The length of the CDR3 is 15 residues. V was clipped by 1 base and J by 8 bases, with 17 bases between them. CDR1 and CDR2 (germline): MNHNS, SASEGT. V usage is TRBV6-1 and J usage is TRBJ1-2; no reliable D call. Here the sequenced sample was peripheral blood, taken 28 days after the second AZD1222 dose. The receptor was derived from an adult who received the AZD1222 COVID-19 vaccine. Here the CDR3 reads CASSEVGDLLGGYTF. CDR3 bases: TGTGCCAGCAGTGAAGTTGGGGATCTACTGGGCGGCTACACCTTC.